This passage covers 18 T cell receptor beta chains from one sample sequenced in a study of blood T cells in healthy people across ages. Alongside a J-beta primer mix, a sample-barcoded 5' primer served in a second PCR lasting 7 to 11 cycles. One entry per CDR3 protein results from TCRdb running MiXCR on the 5' RACE reads. Among 700,000 to 900,000 distinct CDR3 sequences listed, about 55% were seen once. Sequenced material: blood. The receptors here all came from a man aged 80 or over in good health.

This chain links TRBV29-1 with TRBJ2-3, with 9 bases matching TRBD2. The CDR3 covers 14 residues. The germline gives CDR1 SQVTM, CDR2 ANQGSEA. Trimming at V came to 0 bases and at J to 14 bases, leaving 12 bases not matched to a gene. CDR3: CSVEDGTSRRYAYF. The CDR3, as DNA: TGCAGCGTTGAAGACGGGACTAGCCGACGATACGCGTATTTT.

Only a few counts were recorded for this clonotype. J is TRBJ2-5 and V is TRBV7-9, with TRBD2 matching 11 bases. The tail of the sequence fits TRBJ2-7 better, so the J call may be wrong. The CDR3 spans 16 residues. Germline V gives CDR1 SEHNR, CDR2 FQNEAQ (reference sequence). In nucleotides, the CDR3 is TGTGCCAGCAGCTTACTGGGGCTAGCGGGAGGCGACGAGCAGTACTTC. This codes for CASSLLGLAGGDEQYF.

This chain joins TRBV6-4 and TRBJ2-3, with 8 bases fitting TRBD2. Trimming at V came to 3 bases and at J to 3 bases, leaving 8 bases not matched to a gene. The germline V gene has CDR1 MRHNA and CDR2 SNTAGT. The CDR3 length is 16 residues. The CDR3 nucleotides read TGTGCCAGCAGTGATGAAGCGGGAGTGAGAACAGATACGCAGTATTTT. Translation: CASSDEAGVRTDTQYF.

This clonotype was detected only a few times. The rearrangement links TRBV27 to TRBJ2-7; 10 bases are shared with TRBD2. The CDR3 has 16 residues. J lost 3 bases, V lost 7 bases, and 12 bases had no gene match. CDR1 MNHEY and CDR2 SMNVEV come from the germline V gene (reference sequence). CDR3 DNA: TGTGCCAGCACACCGTCTAGCGGGAGTGCTGTCTACGAGCAGTACTTC. It codes for CASTPSSGSAVYEQYF.

The chain employs TRBV9 and TRBJ2-7; 9 bases are shared with TRBD1. V dropped 3 bases and J dropped 0; count of bases not matched to a gene: 7. The CDR3 extends over 16 amino acids. Germline assignment: CDR1 SGDLS and CDR2 YYNGEE. CDR3 region: CASSAGDRAVSYEQYF. The CDR3 nucleotides read TGTGCCAGCAGCGCAGGGGACAGGGCTGTCTCCTACGAGCAGTACTTC.

This chain connects TRBV3-1 to TRBJ1-5, with TRBD1 as a possible D gene (5 bases). CDR1 is LGHDT and CDR2 is YNNKEL in the germline V gene (reference sequence). This CDR3 has 15 residues. V gave up 1 base and J gave up 6 bases, with 13 bases separating them. The CDR3 region has the DNA TGTGCCAGCAGCCAAGGTCCGGGACGGGCTCAGCCCCAGCATTTT. This encodes CASSQGPGRAQPQHF.

This clonotype was found a few times. The chain has TRBV7-3 and TRBJ2-1; 8 bases map to TRBD1. Germline V gene sequence: CDR1 SGHTA, CDR2 FQGTGA. The length of the CDR3 is 16 residues. V was pared by 5 bases and J by 1 base, with 7 bases of the junction left unmatched. The CDR3 sequence: CASSPQQGVSYNEQFF. The CDR3 DNA sequence: TGTGCCAGCAGCCCCCAACAGGGGGTGTCCTACAATGAGCAGTTCTTC.

This clonotype was observed a few times. The chain recombines TRBV29-1 with TRBJ1-1, with 7 positions matching TRBD1. CDR1 and CDR2 (germline): SQVTM, ANQGSEA. The CDR3 contains 10 residues. Losses at the gene ends were 7 bases for V and 8 bases for J; bases not matched to a gene: 4. The CDR3 protein is CSAVDREAFF. In DNA form, the CDR3 reads TGCAGCGCTGTGGACAGGGAAGCTTTCTTT.

This clonotype was recorded only once. The chain is built from TRBV6-5 and TRBJ2-1, with 8 bases that match TRBD2. CDR3 length: 15 amino acids. V gave up 2 bases and J gave up 12 bases; unmatched junction bases: 12. Germline values: CDR1 MNHEY, CDR2 SVGAGI. The CDR3 DNA follows: TGTGCCAGCAGTTACGGGAGCGGGAGCCATCAGGGGCAGTTCTTC. This translates into CASSYGSGSHQGQFF.

The sample holds a few counts of this clonotype. The chain uses TRBV7-2 and TRBJ2-5, with D perhaps TRBD2 (5 bases). This CDR3 is 14 amino acids long. V was cut by 0 bases and J by 6 bases, with 11 bases left in between. Germline loops: CDR1 SGHTA, CDR2 FQGNSA. CDR3 sequence reads: CASSLALASKTQYF. CDR3 bases: TGTGCCAGCAGCTTAGCACTCGCTAGCAAGACCCAGTACTTC.

J is TRBJ1-2 and V is TRBV20-1; no definite D call. CDR3 length: 11 residues. Germline V gene sequence: CDR1 DFQATT, CDR2 SNEGSKA (reference sequence). Trimming cost V 3 bases and J 8 bases, with 10 bases left between them. For the CDR3, the DNA is TGCAGTGCTAGGAGGACGGGCGGCTACACCTTC. Protein: CSARRTGGYTF.

As concerns this clonotype: A much larger clone lies a single base off, so this may be a read error. This chain uses TRBV20-1 with TRBJ2-1, with TRBD2 matching over 8 bases. The V gene's germline CDR1 is DFQATT and CDR2 SNEGSKA (reference sequence). Trimming took 3 bases from V and 6 from J; bases not matched to a gene: 10. The CDR3 extends over 15 amino acids. CDR3 nucleotides: TGCAGTGCTAGCCTACGAGCGGGGGCAGGCAATGAGCAGTTCTTC. It translates to CSASLRAGAGNEQFF.

The chain employs TRBV5-1 and TRBJ2-3, with D uncertain. There are 14 residues in the CDR3. Trimming shortened V by 5 bases and J by 2 bases, and 12 bases separated the two germline ends. The germline V gene has CDR1 SGHRS and CDR2 YFSETQ. CDR3 nucleotide sequence: TGCGCCAGCAGTAGGGTCCTCACCACAGATACGCAGTATTTT. Translation gives CASSRVLTTDTQYF.

CDR3 sequence (DNA): TGCGCCAGCAGCCCGTTCGGGCGCAACTCCTACAATGAGCAGTTCTTC. Translated, it gives CASSPFGRNSYNEQFF. The rearrangement links TRBV5-1 to TRBJ2-1, with D uncertain. V gave up 4 bases and J gave up 0 bases, with 14 bases separating them. CDR3 length: 16 amino acids. Germline CDR1 is SGHRS and CDR2 is YFSETQ.

This clonotype was observed a few times. The V and J genes are TRBV14 and TRBJ2-4; 15 nucleotides match TRBD2. There are 18 residues in the CDR3. The V and J ends lost 0 bases and 13 bases, in that order; junction bases with no gene match: 13. The V gene's germline CDR1 is SGHDN and CDR2 FVKESK. CDR3 sequence (DNA): TGTGCCAGCAGCCAAGATTGGGCAGGGACTAGCGGGAGGAAAGAGCAGTACTTC. Its translation is CASSQDWAGTSGRKEQYF.

The rearrangement joins TRBV29-1 to TRBJ2-7, with D perhaps matching TRBD1 (6 bases). This CDR3 region has 14 residues. The germline CDR1 and CDR2 sequences are SQVTM and ANQGSEA. V lost 6 bases and J 9 bases, leaving 24 bases between the germline ends. The CDR3 here is CSVALRDTETGQYF. In DNA form, the CDR3 reads TGCAGCGTCGCACTCCGGGACACCGAAACGGGGCAGTACTTC.

This CDR3 is CSARDSGEQYF. CDR3 bases: TGCAGCGCACGAGACAGTGGCGAGCAGTACTTC. The rearrangement joins TRBV29-1 to TRBJ2-4, with D possibly being TRBD1 (5 bases). The J call may be faulty, since TRBJ2-7 better matches the DNA end. The CDR3 extends over 11 amino acids. The germline V gene encodes CDR1 SQVTM and CDR2 ANQGSEA.

This clonotype was found a few times. This chain connects TRBV6-1 to TRBJ1-5; 11 bases line up with TRBD1. Germline V gene sequence: CDR1 MNHNS, CDR2 SASEGT. The CDR3 is made up of 16 amino acids. V lost 5 bases to trimming and J lost 4 bases; unmatched junction nucleotides: 7. The chain's CDR3 is CASSTWTGGENQPQHF. The CDR3 bases are TGTGCCAGCAGTACCTGGACAGGGGGCGAAAATCAGCCCCAGCATTTT.